Described below is a single T cell receptor (beta chain) sequence and its context. Its cognate antigen is unknown. Per germline, CDR1 LNHDA and CDR2 SQIVND (reference sequence). Trimming took 5 bases from V and 10 from J; bases not matched to a gene: 6. There are 14 residues in the CDR3. Amplification from RNA transcripts yielded the TCR beta CDR3 regions. HTBI primers were used in a first-round RT-PCR, which preceded a second-round multiplex PCR. TCRdb recomputed calls from the multiplex PCR reads with MiXCR, one row per CDR3 protein. The data contain about 550,000 distinct CDR3 sequences, about two fifths of them singletons. These data are taken from a study of Graves' ophthalmopathy and Graves' hyperthyroidism. Study-wide background: If no ophthalmopathy appeared within 18 months of follow-up, hyperthyroidism was termed stable. Study outcomes and limitations: Sensitivity reached approximately 88% and specificity approximately 81% for a 13-signature model separating ophthalmopathy from stable hyperthyroidism.

Participants with hyperthyroidism, aged 18 to 65, were newly diagnosed with under 2 months' duration. Clinical symptoms, serum thyroxine, TRAb, thyroid ultrasound and orbital computed tomography determined diagnosis. Sequences were obtained from peripheral blood or thyroid tissue (not recorded which). The clonotype originates from an adult man with Graves' hyperthyroidism. The rearrangement uses TRBV19 and TRBJ1-6; 9 nucleotides align to TRBD1. The CDR3 nucleotides read TGTGCCAGTAGTTGGACAGGGGAGATATCACCCCTCCACTTT. This codes for CASSWTGEISPLHF. The variable domain in full, completed from reference TRBV19 and TRBJ1-6, reads DGGITQSPKYLFRKEGQNVTLSCEQNLNHDAMYWYRQDPGQGLRLIYYSQIVNDFQKGDIAEGYSVSREKKESFPLTVTSAQKNPTAFYLCASSWTGEISPLHFGNGTRLTVT.